The 28 T cell receptor beta chains listed next were all sequenced from one sample in a study of CD8 T cells in ankylosing spondylitis. From the 5' RACE reads, TCRdb called clonotypes with MiXCR, one entry per CDR3 protein. This sample has more than 650,000 distinct CDR3 sequences, with 10% to 15% found just once. The antigens of these receptors remain unknown. Whole-study findings and limits: Blood from ankylosing spondylitis patients appeared to carry a characteristic roughly 8-variant TCR beta motif.

Sequenced input: blood, either unsorted or a sorted T cell fraction (not recorded which). These TCRs come from a male donor with ankylosing spondylitis.

In this sample, this clonotype turned up many times. The V call is TRBV5-1, the J call TRBJ2-5; D is uncertain. Germline CDR1 and CDR2: SGHRS and YFSETQ. Trimming left V 5 bases short and J 10 bases short, with 15 bases between. The CDR3 has 12 residues. The chain's CDR3 is CASRLTFASQYF. In nucleotides, the CDR3 is TGCGCCAGCAGGTTGACTTTCGCTAGCCAGTACTTC.

This clonotype was seen a few times. CDR3 sequence reads: CSAPPIKTSLYNEQFF. CDR3 in DNA: TGCAGTGCGCCTCCCATAAAGACTAGTCTCTACAATGAGCAGTTCTTC. The chain employs TRBV20-1 and TRBJ2-1; D perhaps matches TRBD2 (6 bases). V lost 6 bases, J lost 3 bases, and 21 bases lay in between. Per germline, CDR1 DFQATT and CDR2 SNEGSKA (reference sequence). The CDR3 length is 16 residues.

The chain uses TRBV18 and TRBJ2-7; D is uncertain. The CDR3 loop spans 13 amino acids. Germline loops: CDR1 KGHSH, CDR2 LQKENI. V was cut by 2 bases and J by 2 bases, with 7 bases left in between. CDR3 region: CASSPYETYEQYF. CDR3 bases: TGTGCCAGCTCACCATATGAAACCTACGAGCAGTACTTC.

This clonotype was seen more than once but under ten times. The chain uses TRBV5-1 and TRBJ1-1; unclear D gene. This CDR3 contains 12 residues. Germline CDR1 reads SGHRS; CDR2 reads YFSETQ. Between the trimmed V and J ends, which lost 5 bases and 5 bases, there was a span of 10 bases. CDR3 nucleotides: TGCGCCAGCAGATCGGTAGAAACTGAAGCTTTCTTT. Amino acids: CASRSVETEAFF.

This sequence joins TRBV18 and TRBJ2-7; a possible D gene is TRBD1 (6 bases). Germline V gene data show CDR1 as KGHSH and CDR2 as LQKENI. The V gene lost 8 bases and the J gene lost 5 bases, with 10 bases spanning the gap. This CDR3 has 11 amino acids. CDR3: CASRGFDEQYF. Written as DNA, the CDR3 is TGTGCCAGCAGGGGGTTCGACGAGCAGTACTTC.

This clonotype appeared a few times. The rearrangement joins TRBV15 to TRBJ2-3; D call uncertain. In germline, CDR1 is LNHNV, CDR2 YYDKDF (reference sequence). V lost 0 bases and J 4 bases, leaving 8 bases between the germline ends. The CDR3 consists of 14 residues. CDR3: CATSRDKNSDTQYF. CDR3 nucleotides: TGTGCCACCAGCAGAGATAAGAACTCAGATACGCAGTATTTT.

The table lists this clonotype with a count of one. This chain joins TRBV5-1 and TRBJ2-5, with 9 bases identical to TRBD2. Trimming took 4 bases from V and 1 from J; bases not matched to a gene: 5. CDR3 size: 15 residues. Per germline, CDR1 SGHRS and CDR2 YFSETQ. Here the CDR3 reads CASSRRGGAQETQYF. The DNA of the CDR3 is TGCGCCAGCAGCCGGCGCGGGGGGGCCCAAGAGACCCAGTACTTC.

The chain employs TRBV12-3 or TRBV12-4 and TRBJ1-1; D may be TRBD1 (5 bases). The CDR3 covers 14 residues. The V and J ends lost 1 base and 0 bases respectively, with 6 bases between them. The CDR3 protein is CASSLVQVNTEAFF. CDR3 bases: TGTGCCAGCAGTTTAGTACAGGTGAACACTGAAGCTTTCTTT.

The V gene is TRBV5-1, the J gene TRBJ2-7; the match to TRBD1 covers 7 bases. Germline V CDR1 and CDR2: SGHRS, YFSETQ. This CDR3 is 14 amino acids long. Unmatched junction bases numbered 5, after V lost 4 bases and J lost 1 base. The chain's CDR3 is CASSVPGQSYEQYF. For the CDR3, the DNA is TGCGCCAGCAGCGTACCGGGACAGTCCTACGAGCAGTACTTC.

This clonotype was picked up a small number of times. The chain has TRBV12-3 or TRBV12-4 and TRBJ1-1; 9 positions match TRBD1. The CDR3 covers 17 residues. The ends lost 7 bases at V and 0 bases at J; junction bases unmatched: 12. The CDR3 DNA reads as TGTGCCAGCAAATATACTACCGGGACAGGGATGAACACTGAAGCTTTCTTT. Translation gives CASKYTTGTGMNTEAFF.

V is TRBV7-2 and J is TRBJ1-2; 8 bases align to TRBD1. Germline assignment: CDR1 SGHTA and CDR2 FQGNSA. This CDR3 comprises 14 residues. The junction had 7 bases not matched to a gene; V was cut back by 5 bases and J by 5 bases. The CDR3 loop reads CASSPGQEGYGYTF. CDR3 DNA: TGTGCCAGCAGCCCGGGACAGGAGGGGTATGGCTACACCTTC.

This clonotype was observed at least ten times. This rearrangement joins TRBV5-1 to TRBJ1-1; 9 bases map to TRBD1. The germline CDR1 and CDR2 sequences are SGHRS and YFSETQ. This CDR3 has 15 amino acids. The J segment lost 12 bases and the V segment lost 2 bases, leaving 14 bases of the junction unmatched. For the CDR3, the DNA is TGCGCCAGCAGCTTACCGGACGTGGGACAGGGTCGTACTTTCTTT. Its translation: CASSLPDVGQGRTFF. Full variable domain (outside the CDR3, taken from reference TRBV5-1 and TRBJ1-1): KAGVTQTPRYLIKTRGQQVTLSCSPISGHRSVSWYQQTPGQGLQFLFEYFSETQRNKGNFPGRFSGRQFSNSRSEMNVSTLELGDSALYLCASSLPDVGQGRTFFGQGTRLTVV.

The J gene is TRBJ2-1, the V gene TRBV6-1; D call uncertain. There are 14 residues in the CDR3. The V and J ends lost 6 bases and 4 bases respectively, with 13 bases between them. The germline V gene has CDR1 MNHNS and CDR2 SASEGT. CDR3 residues: CASRGIRAYNEQFF. The CDR3 DNA reads as TGTGCCAGCAGGGGAATTAGGGCGTACAATGAGCAGTTCTTC.

This clonotype was seen only a few times. The V call is TRBV7-2, the J call TRBJ2-3, with D unclear. V gave up 3 bases and J gave up 5 bases, with 9 bases separating them. Per the germline V gene, CDR1 is SGHTA and CDR2 is FQGNSA. This CDR3 has 13 amino acids. The CDR3 nucleotides read TGTGCCAGCAGCTTCGGTGGGATAGATACGCAGTATTTT. It specifies CASSFGGIDTQYF.

This clonotype occurred a few times. The gene calls are TRBV7-3 and TRBJ2-6, with D unclear. Trimming pared 0 bases from V and 2 bases from J, leaving 5 bases between. CDR1 SGHTA and CDR2 FQGTGA come from the germline V gene. CDR3 length: 15 residues. The CDR3 spells CASSLTRTGANVLTF. CDR3 DNA: TGTGCCAGCAGCTTAACCCGGACTGGGGCCAACGTCCTGACTTTC.

J is TRBJ2-1 and V is TRBV18; 9 nucleotides align to TRBD2. The V gene's germline CDR1 is KGHSH and CDR2 LQKENI. This CDR3 region has 16 residues. Losses at the gene ends were 6 bases for V and 7 bases for J; bases not matched to a gene: 13. In DNA, the CDR3 is TGTGCCAGCTCTTCGACTAGCGGACTAATAGGGAATGAGCAGTTCTTC. It is translated as CASSSTSGLIGNEQFF.

This clonotype was detected only a few times. V and J are TRBV18 and TRBJ2-1, with TRBD1 as a possible D gene (5 bases). This CDR3 comprises 14 residues. Germline V gene sequence: CDR1 KGHSH, CDR2 LQKENI. V shed 3 bases and J shed 4 bases, with 10 bases lying between them. The DNA for the CDR3 is TGTGCCAGCTCACCCTATGGGGCTTACAATGAGCAGTTCTTC. This translates into CASSPYGAYNEQFF.

This clonotype was seen many times. The chain is built from TRBV10-3 and TRBJ1-2; no clear D. The CDR3 sequence is 14 residues long. V was pared by 0 bases and J by 6 bases, with 11 bases between. The germline V gene has CDR1 ENHRY and CDR2 SYGVKD. CDR3 DNA: TGTGCCATCAGTGAGTCGAAAGGAGAGGATGGCTACACCTTC. Amino acid sequence: CAISESKGEDGYTF.

This clonotype was found many times. The rearrangement joins TRBV29-1 to TRBJ2-2; 10 bases map to TRBD1. The CDR3 runs to 16 residues. Looked up from germline, CDR1 is SQVTM and CDR2 is ANQGSEA. The CDR3 loop is CSAARDRGLRTGELFF. The DNA for the CDR3 is TGCAGTGCAGCCCGGGACAGGGGTTTGCGCACCGGGGAGCTGTTTTTT.

This clonotype was seen at least ten times. The rearrangement uses TRBV5-1 and TRBJ2-1, with D unresolved. Looked up from germline, CDR1 is SGHRS and CDR2 is YFSETQ. Trimming pared 2 bases from V and 4 bases from J, leaving 10 bases between. This CDR3 has 14 residues. The CDR3 reads CASSLSGQYNEQFF. The CDR3 DNA sequence: TGCGCCAGCAGCTTAAGTGGGCAGTACAATGAGCAGTTCTTC.

CDR3 amino acids: CASSLTWGFGGTRRDNEQFF. In nucleotides, the CDR3 is TGTGCCAGCAGTTTAACTTGGGGATTTGGTGGGACGCGGCGAGACAATGAGCAGTTCTTC. This chain links TRBV12-3 or TRBV12-4 with TRBJ2-1; D possibly matches TRBD1 or TRBD2 (5 bases each). This CDR3 has 20 amino acids. The ends were cut back, 2 bases at V and 5 bases at J, with 28 bases in the middle.

This clonotype was observed a handful of times. This chain connects TRBV12-3 or TRBV12-4 to TRBJ1-2; 10 nucleotides align to TRBD1. The J segment lost 8 bases and the V segment lost 5 bases, leaving 5 bases of the junction unmatched. This CDR3 contains 13 residues. The CDR3 spells CASSPGTGAGYTF. The CDR3 nucleotides read TGTGCCAGCAGTCCCGGGACAGGGGCAGGCTACACCTTC.

This clonotype was detected a few times. The chain joins TRBV29-1 to TRBJ2-2, with D perhaps TRBD1 (5 bases). The CDR3 length is 13 residues. Germline values: CDR1 SQVTM, CDR2 ANQGSEA. The V end lost 4 bases, the J end lost 0 bases, and 6 bases lay between the germline ends. CDR3 sequence reads: CSVARANTGELFF. Written as DNA, the CDR3 is TGCAGCGTTGCCAGGGCGAACACCGGGGAGCTGTTTTTT.

The CDR3 loop is CATSRDWEGDRYF. DNA for the CDR3: TGTGCCACCAGCAGAGATTGGGAGGGCGATCGGTACTTC. The J gene is TRBJ2-5, the V gene TRBV15, with 7 bases aligning to TRBD2. V lost 0 bases and J lost 13; bases outside the gene matches: 8. Germline CDR1 reads LNHNV; CDR2 reads YYDKDF (reference sequence). The CDR3 spans 13 residues.

This clonotype was found a few times. The chain has TRBV7-9 and TRBJ2-2, with 7 bases aligning to TRBD1. The V and J ends lost 10 bases and 6 bases, in that order; junction bases with no gene match: 20. The CDR3 spans 17 residues. The V gene's germline CDR1 is SEHNR and CDR2 FQNEAQ (reference sequence). This CDR3 reads CAIPGRDSPFSAGELFF. The CDR3, as DNA: TGTGCCATCCCGGGCCGGGACAGCCCGTTCTCGGCCGGGGAGCTGTTTTTT.

The chain combines TRBV7-2 with TRBJ2-3, with D possibly being TRBD1 (6 bases). The CDR3 has 15 amino acids. V lost 5 bases and J 5 bases, leaving 17 bases between the germline ends. Germline V gene data show CDR1 as SGHTA and CDR2 as FQGNSA. CDR3 in DNA: TGTGCCAGCAGCGGGGTGGCAGGGGCGCGAGATACGCAGTATTTT. As protein: CASSGVAGARDTQYF.

This clonotype has more than one count but fewer than ten. The rearrangement joins TRBV20-1 to TRBJ2-2, with D unresolved. Germline loops: CDR1 DFQATT, CDR2 SNEGSKA (reference sequence). V lost 2 bases to trimming and J lost 3 bases, with 7 bases between them. The CDR3 totals 13 residues. The CDR3, as DNA: TGCAGTGCTAGAACAGATTACACCGGGGAGCTGTTTTTT. This translates into CSARTDYTGELFF.

The genes are TRBV7-2 and TRBJ1-6, with D possibly matching TRBD1 (6 bases). Germline V gives CDR1 SGHTA, CDR2 FQGNSA. The CDR3 contains 15 residues. V gave up 3 bases and J gave up 6 bases, with 12 bases separating them. CDR3: CASSFQTGGNSPLHF. The CDR3 nucleotides are TGTGCCAGCAGCTTTCAGACAGGCGGTAATTCACCCCTCCACTTT.